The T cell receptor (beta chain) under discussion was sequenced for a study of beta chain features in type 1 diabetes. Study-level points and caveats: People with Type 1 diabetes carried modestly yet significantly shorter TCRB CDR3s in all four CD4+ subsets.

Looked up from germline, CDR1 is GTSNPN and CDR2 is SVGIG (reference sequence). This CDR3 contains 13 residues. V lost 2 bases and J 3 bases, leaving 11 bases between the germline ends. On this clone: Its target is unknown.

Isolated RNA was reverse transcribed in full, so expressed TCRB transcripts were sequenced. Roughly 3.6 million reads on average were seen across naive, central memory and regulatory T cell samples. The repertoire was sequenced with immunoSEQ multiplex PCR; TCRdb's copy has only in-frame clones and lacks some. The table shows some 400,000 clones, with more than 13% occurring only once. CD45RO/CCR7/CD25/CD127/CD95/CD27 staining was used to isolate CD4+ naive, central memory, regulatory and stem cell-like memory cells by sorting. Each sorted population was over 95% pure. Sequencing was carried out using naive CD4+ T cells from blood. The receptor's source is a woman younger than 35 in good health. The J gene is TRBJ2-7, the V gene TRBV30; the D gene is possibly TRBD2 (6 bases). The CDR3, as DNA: TGTGCCTGGAGTAGGGAGGCCAGCTACGAGCAGTACTTC. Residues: CAWSREASYEQYF.